Listed below are T cell receptor beta chains from one sample, sequenced in a study of T cells after yellow fever vaccination. TCRdb ran MiXCR on the 5' RACE reads and lists one entry per CDR3 protein. The table has under 400,000 distinct CDR3 sequences, 11% seen once; the top ten hold roughly 18%. Sequences were derived from PBMCs, sampled on the day of the first yellow fever vaccination. The source of these receptors is a man younger than 30 who received the YFV17D yellow fever vaccine. The CDR3 runs from the conserved cysteine through the conserved F or W. The D gene is left open where the match is weak. Clone size is stated in some rows and not others, as once, few, many or a class when expanded.

cdr3_aa,cdr3_nt,j_call,clone_size,d_call,v_call
CSVLGVTGTSGPTDTQYF,TGCAGCGTCTTGGGAGTAACCGGGACTAGCGGCCCCACAGATACGCAGTATTTT,TRBJ2-3,few,TRBD2,TRBV29-1
CASSNRDIGADSNTGELFF,TGTGCCAGCAGCAACAGGGACATCGGAGCTGATTCGAACACCGGGGAGCTGTTTTTT,TRBJ2-2,.,.,TRBV21-1
CASSSEEKLFF,TGCGCCAGCAGCTCCGAAGAAAAACTGTTTTTT,TRBJ1-4,few,.,TRBV5-1
CASSESSGAGETQYF,TGTGCCAGCAGTGAATCGAGCGGGGCTGGGGAGACCCAGTACTTC,TRBJ2-5,.,TRBD2,TRBV25-1
CASRPGGTNEKLFF,TGCGCCAGCAGGCCAGGGGGCACTAATGAAAAACTGTTTTTT,TRBJ1-4,few,TRBD1,TRBV5-1
CASSPLADSSGNTIYF,TGTGCCAGCTCACCACTGGCGGACTCCTCTGGAAACACCATATATTTT,TRBJ1-3,.,.,TRBV18
CASSGGTARSEQFF,TGCGCCAGCAGCGGCGGAACAGCCCGCAGTGAGCAGTTCTTC,TRBJ2-1,.,.,TRBV5-1
CASSLEQYTEAFF,TGCGCCAGCAGCTTGGAACAGTACACTGAAGCTTTCTTT,TRBJ1-1,few,.,TRBV5-1
CASSQGDGGRDTQYF,TGCGCCAGCAGCCAAGGGGACGGGGGGCGGGATACGCAGTATTTT,TRBJ2-3,.,.,TRBV4-1
CASSLPTHTGELFF,TGTGCCAGCAGTTTACCGACCCACACCGGGGAGCTGTTTTTT,TRBJ2-2,few,.,TRBV27
CASSPVQDSSYNSPLHF,TGTGCCAGCTCACCCGTCCAGGATAGCTCCTATAATTCACCCCTCCACTTT,TRBJ1-6,few,.,TRBV18
CASSLRGLPRGYTF,TGTGCCAGCAGTTTGCGGGGCCTCCCGAGGGGCTACACCTTC,TRBJ1-2,few,.,TRBV12-3/TRBV12-4
CAISVRGDQPQHF,TGTGCCATCAGTGTAAGGGGTGATCAGCCCCAGCATTTT,TRBJ1-5,.,.,TRBV10-3
CASAKSRGGGNTDTQYF,TGTGCCAGCGCGAAAAGCCGGGGAGGGGGAAACACAGATACGCAGTATTTT,TRBJ2-3,few,.,TRBV11-3
CASSQVYNSPLHF,TGTGCCAGCAGCCAAGTTTATAATTCACCCCTCCACTTT,TRBJ1-6,few,.,TRBV3-1
CASSSTAPVEKLFF,TGTGCCAGCAGCTCCACGGCCCCAGTCGAAAAACTGTTTTTT,TRBJ1-4,few,.,TRBV7-8
CASNTLRRGVEETQYF,TGCGCCAGCAACACACTCAGGAGGGGAGTGGAAGAGACCCAGTACTTC,TRBJ2-5,.,.,TRBV23-1
CASSGDRAVDEQFF,TGTGCCAGCAGTGGCGACAGGGCCGTTGATGAGCAGTTCTTC,TRBJ2-1,few,TRBD1,TRBV27
CASSQDFFGSGLSGNTEAFF,TGCGCCAGCAGCCAAGATTTTTTTGGGAGCGGCTTATCGGGGAACACTGAAGCTTTCTTT,TRBJ1-1,few,.,TRBV4-3
CASRQTGGNTGELFF,TGCGCCAGCAGGCAGACAGGGGGAAACACCGGGGAGCTGTTTTTT,TRBJ2-2,.,TRBD1,TRBV5-1
CASSHKLNTEAFF,TGTGCCAGCAGCCATAAATTGAACACTGAAGCTTTCTTT,TRBJ1-1,few,.,TRBV14
CASSLPPGLRDEKLFF,TGTGCCAGCAGCTTACCCCCGGGACTGAGGGATGAAAAACTGTTTTTT,TRBJ1-4,.,.,TRBV7-8
CASSLYTSNQPQHF,TGTGCCAGCAGCTTGTACACCAGCAATCAGCCCCAGCATTTT,TRBJ1-5,many,.,TRBV5-8
CAGEKNQPQHF,TGCGCCGGAGAGAAAAATCAGCCCCAGCATTTT,TRBJ1-5,.,.,TRBV23-1
CASSLGTGERYNEQFF,TGTGCCAGCAGCTTAGGGACGGGGGAGAGATACAATGAGCAGTTCTTC,TRBJ2-1,.,.,TRBV12-3/TRBV12-4
CASGGGTTDTQYF,TGTGCCAGCGGTGGGGGGACCACAGATACGCAGTATTTT,TRBJ2-3,.,.,TRBV7-8
CATRAGGFSDNEQFF,TGTGCCACCAGGGCGGGGGGGTTTTCGGACAATGAGCAGTTCTTC,TRBJ2-1,few,TRBD2,TRBV24-1
CAWSVLSASTYNSPLHF,TGTGCCTGGAGTGTTCTATCCGCGAGCACCTATAATTCACCCCTCCACTTT,TRBJ1-6,.,.,TRBV30
CASSLRLAGEPNNEQFF,TGTGCCAGCAGCCTTCGTCTAGCGGGGGAGCCAAACAATGAGCAGTTCTTC,TRBJ2-1,few,TRBD2,TRBV13
CASSARLQGRGNTIYF,TGTGCCAGCAGTGCCCGACTTCAGGGGAGGGGAAACACCATATATTTT,TRBJ1-3,few,.,TRBV25-1
CASSLGTAYEQYF,TGTGCCAGCAGCTTAGGGACAGCTTACGAGCAGTACTTC,TRBJ2-7,few,.,TRBV7-6
CASNLLAGDTGELFF,TGTGCCAGCAACCTACTAGCGGGGGACACCGGGGAGCTGTTTTTT,TRBJ2-2,.,TRBD2,TRBV6-1
CASSLTWRNYGYTF,TGTGCCAGCAGTTTAACGTGGAGGAACTATGGCTACACCTTC,TRBJ1-2,few,.,TRBV12-3/TRBV12-4
CASSPSITGEQYF,TGTGCCAGCAGCCCAAGTATAACGGGCGAGCAGTACTTC,TRBJ2-7,many,.,TRBV7-9